The entry below gives a single TCR beta chain sequence along with its context. Its antigen is not known. These data belong to a study of cytomegalovirus exposure and HLA in healthy donors. The study, taken as a whole, reports: A few chains tied to CMV proved CMV antigen-specific in vitro. A missense variant in DCLRE1C was later tied to TCR beta V- and J-gene trimming.

The PCR was carried out with 60 Vbeta primers and 13 Jbeta primers. Here immunoSEQ multiplex PCR was the method, and the copy in TCRdb shows in-frame clones only, minus some. Of over 75,000 clones listed, about 67% are singletons. The V end was cut by 0 bases, the J end by 3 bases, with 11 bases between. CDR1 and CDR2 from the germline V gene are GTSNPN and SVGIG (reference sequence). The length of the CDR3 is 15 residues. This clonotype originated in a man aged 30-40 years in good health and CMV-seronegative. Sequenced sample: PBMCs. This chain joins TRBV30 and TRBJ1-4; D remains ambiguous. The DNA for the CDR3 is TGTGCCTGGAGTGTTACCGGTCTATCTAATGAAAAACTGTTTTTT. The encoded protein is CAWSVTGLSNEKLFF.